One and the same sample provided the 32 T cell receptor beta chains below, sequenced in a study of a mutant IDH1 vaccine in newly diagnosed glioma. Which antigens these TCRs recognize remains unknown. Profiled with immunoSEQ multiplex PCR; TCRdb holds only in-frame clones, not every one. The data show 27,000 or so clones, around 85% seen once. Time point: week 5, during vaccination. Doses consisted of 300 ug of mutant IDH1 20-mer peptide each, paired with topical imiquimod. Sequencing was performed on PBMCs, taken from a glioma patient whose treatment included an IDH1 peptide vaccine. The receptors originated from a middle-aged man with glioma. Some clones in this sample may be carry-over from other donors' samples.

This CDR3 is CSVEEMSDEKLFF. CDR3 nucleotide sequence: TGCAGCGTTGAAGAAATGTCGGATGAAAAACTGTTTTTT. The gene calls are TRBV29-1 and TRBJ1-4; D gene uncertain. CDR3 length equals 13 residues. Trimming removed 0 bases from V and 6 bases from J, with 8 bases in between. Per the germline V gene, CDR1 is SQVTM and CDR2 is ANQGSEA.

Only one count was recorded for this clone. The V and J genes are TRBV5-6 and TRBJ1-4; D is unclear. CDR1 SGHDT and CDR2 YYEEEE come from the germline V gene. V gave up 4 bases and J gave up 3 bases, with 4 bases separating them. This CDR3 region has 12 residues. The CDR3 here is CASSGANEKLFF. DNA for the CDR3: TGTGCCAGCAGCGGGGCTAATGAAAAACTGTTTTTT.

This chain joins TRBV7-2 and TRBJ1-1; D is ambiguous. This CDR3 has 16 amino acids. The germline V and J ends were trimmed by 4 bases and 1 base, with 16 bases remaining between them. CDR1 is SGHTA, CDR2 FQGNSA, per germline. DNA of the CDR3: TGTGCCAGCAGCTCCTTAATCTTGCAGGAGAACACTGAAGCTTTCTTT. Translating it yields CASSSLILQENTEAFF. The full variable domain, with the rest looked up from reference TRBV7-2 and TRBJ1-1, is GAGVSQSPSNKVTEKGKDVELRCDPISGHTALYWYRQSLGQGLEFLIYFQGNSAPDKSGLPSDRFSAERTGGSVSTLTIQRTQQEDSAVYLCASSSLILQENTEAFFGQGTRLTVV.

The V gene is TRBV7-2, the J gene TRBJ1-2; TRBD1 agrees at 10 bases. The CDR3 sequence is 18 residues long. Trimming cost V 5 bases and J 4 bases; bases outside gene matches: 16. Germline V gene lookup returns CDR1 SGHTA and CDR2 FQGNSA. In nucleotides, the CDR3 is TGTGCCAGCAGCCCTCCCCCGGGACAGGGGACACATTTCTATGGCTACACCTTC. Protein: CASSPPPGQGTHFYGYTF.

The chain recombines TRBV7-9 with TRBJ2-5, with 8 bases fitting TRBD1. Germline V gives CDR1 SEHNR, CDR2 FQNEAQ (reference sequence). J was trimmed by 5 bases and V by 5 bases; bases with no gene match: 4. This CDR3 contains 13 residues. This CDR3 reads CASSRTGSETQYF. CDR3 nucleotide sequence: TGTGCCAGCAGCCGGACAGGGTCGGAGACCCAGTACTTC.

V is TRBV19 and J is TRBJ1-5; D gene ambiguous. There are 16 residues in the CDR3. Germline CDR1 is LNHDA and CDR2 is SQIVND (reference sequence). The V gene lost 3 bases and the J gene lost 10 bases, with 22 bases spanning the gap. The CDR3, as DNA: TGTGCCAGTAGTATGGGCCGCGACCGACGGATCAAACCCCAGCATTTT. Translated, it gives CASSMGRDRRIKPQHF.

CDR3 in DNA: TGTGCCAGTACCCCGATCCTGGAGGACACCATATATTTT. It specifies CASTPILEDTIYF. The rearrangement joins TRBV19 to TRBJ1-3; no definite D call. CDR3 length: 13 amino acids. V gave up 7 bases and J gave up 8 bases, with 15 bases separating them. Germline CDR1 reads LNHDA; CDR2 reads SQIVND (reference sequence). Looking up the rest from reference TRBV19 and TRBJ1-3 gives the full variable domain: DGGITQSPKYLFRKEGQNVTLSCEQNLNHDAMYWYRQDPGQGLRLIYYSQIVNDFQKGDIAEGYSVSREKKESFPLTVTSAQKNPTAFYLCASTPILEDTIYFGEGSWLTVV.

The gene calls are TRBV6-5 and TRBJ2-5; 10 bases match TRBD1. CDR3 length: 15 residues. Germline loops: CDR1 MNHEY, CDR2 SVGAGI. With V trimmed by 2 bases and J by 4 bases, 4 bases remained unmatched. The CDR3 nucleotides are TGTGCCAGCAGTTACGAGACAGGGGGCCGAGAGACCCAGTACTTC. Translating gives CASSYETGGRETQYF.

The chain uses TRBV6-1 and TRBJ2-2; the D is unclear. The CDR3 length is 14 residues. V gave up 6 bases and J gave up 1 base, with 9 bases separating them. Per germline, CDR1 MNHNS and CDR2 SASEGT. The chain's CDR3 is CASSLRRNTGELFF. For the CDR3, the DNA is TGTGCCAGCAGCCTTCGGAGGAACACCGGGGAGCTGTTTTTT.

The chain recombines TRBV19 with TRBJ2-3; 10 nucleotides line up with TRBD2. Germline CDR1 and CDR2: LNHDA and SQIVND (reference sequence). The CDR3 extends over 13 amino acids. The CDR3 loop reads CGTSGAITDTQYF. CDR3 sequence (DNA): TGTGGCACTAGCGGGGCTATCACAGATACGCAGTATTTT. Variable domain in full (rest from reference TRBV19 and TRBJ2-3): DGGITQSPKYLFRKEGQNVTLSCEQNLNHDAMYWYRQDPGQGLRLIYYSQIVNDFQKGDIAEGYSVSREKKESFPLTVTSAQKNPTAFYLCGTSGAITDTQYFGPGTRLTVL.

The chain is built from TRBV10-3 and TRBJ1-5; possible D gene TRBD1, 6 bases. The ends were cut back, 3 bases at V and 5 bases at J, with 17 bases in the middle. Germline V CDR1 and CDR2: ENHRY, SYGVKD. The CDR3 sequence is 16 residues long. This chain's CDR3 is CAISDFKQGIDQPQHF. Written as DNA, the CDR3 is TGTGCCATCAGTGATTTCAAACAGGGTATTGATCAGCCCCAGCATTTT.

This clone was seen a handful of times. This sequence joins TRBV6-4 and TRBJ2-3; 13 nucleotides agree with TRBD2. With 2 bases clipped from V and 4 bases from J, the junction kept 0 bases outside the gene matches. Per germline, CDR1 MRHNA and CDR2 SNTAGT. The length of the CDR3 is 15 residues. The CDR3 loop reads CASSDTSGGADTQYF. The CDR3 DNA follows: TGTGCCAGCAGTGACACTAGCGGGGGGGCAGATACGCAGTATTTT.

The chain recombines TRBV7-2 with TRBJ1-5; D call uncertain. The CDR3 runs to 13 residues. V lost 5 bases to trimming and J lost 0 bases, with 5 bases between them. Germline assignment: CDR1 SGHTA and CDR2 FQGNSA. In DNA, the CDR3 is TGTGCCAGCAGCCGCAATAGCAATCAGCCCCAGCATTTT. Encoded protein: CASSRNSNQPQHF.

This sequence joins TRBV12-5 and TRBJ1-2, with D possibly matching TRBD1 (5 bases). Per germline, CDR1 LGHNT and CDR2 FRNRAP. The CDR3 has 14 amino acids. V gave up 1 base and J gave up 8 bases, with 14 bases separating them. In DNA form, the CDR3 reads TGTGCTAGTGGTTTGGGCAGGGAAATGGGGGGCTACACCTTC. Translation gives CASGLGREMGGYTF.

The chain links TRBV15 to TRBJ2-5; 8 nucleotides match TRBD2. With 5 bases clipped from V and 5 bases from J, the junction kept 10 bases outside the gene matches. The germline CDR1 and CDR2 sequences are LNHNV and YYDKDF (reference sequence). The CDR3 contains 15 residues. The CDR3 bases are TGTGCCACCAGCGATCTAACGGGGGGGCCGGAGACCCAGTACTTC. Protein product: CATSDLTGGPETQYF.

This chain uses TRBV7-9 with TRBJ2-2; either TRBD1 or TRBD2 may supply D (5 bases each). Germline V gives CDR1 SEHNR, CDR2 FQNEAQ (reference sequence). This CDR3 spans 14 amino acids. With 1 base removed from V and 7 bases from J, the gap between germline ends came to 10 bases. CDR3 sequence: CASSLDGTLGELFF. As DNA, the CDR3 is TGTGCCAGCAGCTTAGATGGGACGCTCGGGGAGCTGTTTTTT.

This clone was picked up one time. The chain employs TRBV10-3 and TRBJ2-7; D gene uncertain. Germline CDR1 and CDR2: ENHRY and SYGVKD. The V end lost 0 bases, the J end lost 12 bases, and 9 bases lay between the germline ends. The CDR3 is made up of 11 amino acids. CDR3 DNA: TGTGCCATCAGTGAGTCGAGGCAGCTGTACTTC. Protein sequence: CAISESRQLYF.

The chain couples TRBV27 to TRBJ1-6; D is uncertain. V lost 0 bases and J 0 bases, leaving 9 bases between the germline ends. This CDR3 comprises 17 residues. The germline CDR1 and CDR2 sequences are MNHEY and SMNVEV (reference sequence). The CDR3 DNA follows: TGTGCCAGCAGTTTATCAGGCACCAGCTCCTATAATTCACCCCTCCACTTT. This codes for CASSLSGTSSYNSPLHF.

CDR3 protein: CASSPGEGTGYGYTF. DNA of the CDR3: TGTGCCAGCAGCCCAGGGGAAGGGACAGGCTATGGCTACACCTTC. The rearrangement links TRBV7-6 to TRBJ1-2; 8 bases map to TRBD1. The germline V gene encodes CDR1 SGHVS and CDR2 FNYEAQ. The CDR3 contains 15 residues. Trimming cost V 5 bases and J 4 bases; bases outside gene matches: 9.

This sequence joins TRBV12-5 and TRBJ1-1; no reliable D call. The ends were cut back, 2 bases at V and 10 bases at J, with 8 bases in the middle. The CDR3 has 11 residues. CDR1 and CDR2 from the germline V gene are LGHNT and FRNRAP. The CDR3 DNA is TGTGCTAGTGGTTTGAATAGTGCAGCTTTCTTT. It translates to CASGLNSAAFF.

V is TRBV5-1 and J is TRBJ1-6; TRBD1 might be the D (5 bases). V gave up 5 bases and J gave up 8 bases, with 17 bases separating them. Germline assignment: CDR1 SGHRS and CDR2 YFSETQ. The CDR3 is 15 residues long. The DNA of the CDR3 is TGCGCCAGCAGGGAGGGGCAGGCCCTTCATTCACCCCTCCACTTT. The encoded protein is CASREGQALHSPLHF.

The chain has TRBV5-6 and TRBJ2-7, with D hard to call. Trimming pared 1 base from V and 4 bases from J, leaving 6 bases between. The CDR3 has 12 amino acids. In germline, CDR1 is SGHDT, CDR2 YYEEEE. CDR3 sequence: CASSLKTYEQYF. For the CDR3, the DNA is TGTGCCAGCAGCTTGAAGACATACGAGCAGTACTTC.

The chain couples TRBV7-5 to TRBJ1-5. TRBV7-5 constitutes a pseudogene. CDR3 length equals 17 residues. DNA of the CDR3: TGTGCCAGAAGCTTAGCGCGGTGGGGATTCGACAATCAGCCCCAGCATTTT. Protein: CARSLARWGFDNQPQHF.

The genes are TRBV7-9 and TRBJ2-7; 7 bases match TRBD1. V dropped 5 bases and J dropped 3; count of bases not matched to a gene: 10. The CDR3 has 15 amino acids. The V gene's germline CDR1 is SEHNR and CDR2 FQNEAQ (reference sequence). The DNA of the CDR3 is TGTGCCAGCAGCCCCCGACAGGGTCGAGACTACGAGCAGTACTTC. Amino acids: CASSPRQGRDYEQYF.

The chain couples TRBV10-3 to TRBJ1-5; 8 bases agree with TRBD1. This CDR3 is built from 16 residues. Trimming at V came to 0 bases and at J to 4 bases, leaving 5 bases not matched to a gene. Germline V CDR1 and CDR2: ENHRY, SYGVKD. The CDR3 protein is CAISESWDRKNQPQHF. CDR3 DNA sequence: TGTGCCATCAGTGAGTCGTGGGACAGGAAGAATCAGCCCCAGCATTTT.

The CDR3 region is CASSRTGGTEAFF. The DNA of the CDR3 is TGTGCCAGCAGCCGTACAGGGGGGACTGAAGCTTTCTTT. V usage is TRBV6-4 and J usage is TRBJ1-1, with TRBD1 matching over 8 bases. V gave up 6 bases and J gave up 5 bases; unmatched junction bases: 5. Germline CDR1 MRHNA, CDR2 SNTAGT. This CDR3 has 13 residues.

V usage is TRBV10-3 and J usage is TRBJ2-2; no reliable D call. V lost 7 bases and J 7 bases, leaving 13 bases between the germline ends. Germline V CDR1 and CDR2: ENHRY, SYGVKD. This CDR3 is built from 13 residues. The CDR3 bases are TGTGCCATCAACGGACCCGGTATCGGGGAGCTGTTTTTT. Translation gives CAINGPGIGELFF.

The V and J genes are TRBV2 and TRBJ1-2; D is uncertain. Deletions cut 7 bases from V and 8 bases from J, with 17 bases between. The CDR3 has 13 residues. The germline V gene encodes CDR1 SNHLY and CDR2 FYNNEI. The CDR3 protein is CASTLLNSEGYTF. The DNA of the CDR3 is TGTGCCAGCACCTTATTAAACAGTGAGGGCTACACCTTC.

The chain uses TRBV18 and TRBJ1-4, with D perhaps matching TRBD1 (6 bases). Trimming removed 6 bases from V and 8 bases from J, with 13 bases in between. The CDR3 is 13 residues long. CDR1 is KGHSH and CDR2 is LQKENI in the germline V gene. The CDR3 reads CASSPEQGEKLFF. The CDR3 DNA is TGTGCCAGCTCGCCAGAGCAGGGGGAAAAACTGTTTTTT.

This chain joins TRBV11-3 and TRBJ2-2; 10 nucleotides agree with TRBD1. V gave up 4 bases and J gave up 4 bases; unmatched junction bases: 0. This CDR3 spans 14 amino acids. Per germline, CDR1 SGHNT and CDR2 YENEEA. This CDR3 is CASSWTGGTGELFF. The CDR3 DNA reads as TGTGCCAGCAGCTGGACAGGGGGCACCGGGGAGCTGTTTTTT.

In its sample, this clone was seen once. The chain joins TRBV30 to TRBJ2-5, with 9 bases aligning to TRBD1. The DNA end favors TRBJ2-7, so the J call may be wrong. This CDR3 is built from 13 residues. Germline loops: CDR1 GTSNPN, CDR2 SVGIG (reference sequence). CDR3 sequence: CAMEWDRVYEQYF. CDR3 coding DNA: TGTGCCATGGAATGGGACAGGGTCTACGAGCAGTACTTC.

This clone was seen a few times. This chain connects TRBV19 to TRBJ2-7, with D tentatively TRBD1 or TRBD2 (5 bases each). This CDR3 spans 14 amino acids. Between the trimmed V and J ends, which lost 3 bases and 2 bases, there was a span of 11 bases. The germline gives CDR1 LNHDA, CDR2 SQIVND (reference sequence). The CDR3 DNA sequence: TGTGCCAGTAGTATGGGGACCTTGGCCTACGAGCAGTACTTC. Translating it yields CASSMGTLAYEQYF.